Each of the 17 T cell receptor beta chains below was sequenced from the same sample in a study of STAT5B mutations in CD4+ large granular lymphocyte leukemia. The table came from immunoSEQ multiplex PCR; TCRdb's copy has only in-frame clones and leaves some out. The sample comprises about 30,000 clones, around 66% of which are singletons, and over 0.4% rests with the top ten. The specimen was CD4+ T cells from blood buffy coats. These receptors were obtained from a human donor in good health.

In DNA form, the CDR3 reads TGTGCCAGCAGCCCAAACGGTCGTGGAAACACCATATATTTT. Protein product: CASSPNGRGNTIYF. The chain carries TRBV5-6 and TRBJ1-3; D not resolved. The CDR3 runs to 14 residues. Germline-derived CDR1 and CDR2 are SGHDT and YYEEEE. The V end was cut by 4 bases, the J end by 3 bases, with 11 bases between.

CDR3 residues: CASSSGVQETQYF. The CDR3 nucleotides are TGTGCCAGCAGCTCCGGCGTCCAAGAGACCCAGTACTTC. The chain employs TRBV5-4 and TRBJ2-5; no clear D gene. This CDR3 spans 13 amino acids. The V gene lost 3 bases and the J gene lost 1 base, with 7 bases spanning the gap. In germline, CDR1 is SGHNT, CDR2 YYREEE (reference sequence).

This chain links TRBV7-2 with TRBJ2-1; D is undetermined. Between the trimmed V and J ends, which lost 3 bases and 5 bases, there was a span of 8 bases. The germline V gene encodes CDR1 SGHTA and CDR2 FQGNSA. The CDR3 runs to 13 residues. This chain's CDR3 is CASSFNRDNEQFF. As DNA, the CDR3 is TGTGCCAGCAGCTTTAATCGGGACAATGAGCAGTTCTTC.

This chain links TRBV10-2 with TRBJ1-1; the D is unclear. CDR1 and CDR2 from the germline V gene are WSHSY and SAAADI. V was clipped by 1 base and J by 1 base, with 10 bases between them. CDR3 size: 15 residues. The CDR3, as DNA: TGCGCCAGCAGTGAGTTGGGATTCTCGAACACTGAAGCTTTCTTT. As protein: CASSELGFSNTEAFF.

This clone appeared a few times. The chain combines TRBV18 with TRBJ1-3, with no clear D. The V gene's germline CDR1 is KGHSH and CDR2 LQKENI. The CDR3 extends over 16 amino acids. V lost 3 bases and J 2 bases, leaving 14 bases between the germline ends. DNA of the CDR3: TGTGCCAGCTCACCGACAAACATAGGAGCTGGAAACACCATATATTTT. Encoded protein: CASSPTNIGAGNTIYF.

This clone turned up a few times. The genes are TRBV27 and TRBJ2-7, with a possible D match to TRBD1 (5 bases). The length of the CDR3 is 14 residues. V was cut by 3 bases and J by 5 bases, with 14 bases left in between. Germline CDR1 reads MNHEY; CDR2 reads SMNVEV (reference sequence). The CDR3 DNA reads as TGTGCCAGCAGTTTTACCAGGGTGCAGAACGAGCAGTACTTC. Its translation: CASSFTRVQNEQYF.

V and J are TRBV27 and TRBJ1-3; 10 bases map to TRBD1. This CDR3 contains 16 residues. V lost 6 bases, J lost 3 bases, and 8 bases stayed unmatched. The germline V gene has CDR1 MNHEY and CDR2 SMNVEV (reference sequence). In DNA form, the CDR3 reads TGTGCCAGCAGGCCGCGGGACAGGGGCTATGGAAACACCATATATTTT. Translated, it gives CASRPRDRGYGNTIYF.

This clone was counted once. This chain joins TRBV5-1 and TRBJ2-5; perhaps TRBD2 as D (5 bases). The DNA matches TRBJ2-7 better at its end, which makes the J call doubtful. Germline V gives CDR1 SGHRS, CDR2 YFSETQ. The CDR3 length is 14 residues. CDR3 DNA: TGCGCCAGCAGCTTGCATTCGGGAAGGTACGAGCAGTACTTC. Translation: CASSLHSGRYEQYF.

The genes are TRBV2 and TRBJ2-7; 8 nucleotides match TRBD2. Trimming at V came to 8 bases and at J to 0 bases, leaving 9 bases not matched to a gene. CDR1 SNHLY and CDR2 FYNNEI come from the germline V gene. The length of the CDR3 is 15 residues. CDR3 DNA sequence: TGTGCCAGCCGAGTAGCGGGGACTCTCTCCTACGAGCAGTACTTC. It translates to CASRVAGTLSYEQYF.

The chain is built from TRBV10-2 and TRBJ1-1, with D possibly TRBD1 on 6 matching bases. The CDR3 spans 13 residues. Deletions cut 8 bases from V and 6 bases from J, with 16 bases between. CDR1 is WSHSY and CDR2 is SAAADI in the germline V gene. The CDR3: CASGGGRRAEAFF. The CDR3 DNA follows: TGCGCCAGCGGAGGGGGGCGCAGGGCTGAAGCTTTCTTT.

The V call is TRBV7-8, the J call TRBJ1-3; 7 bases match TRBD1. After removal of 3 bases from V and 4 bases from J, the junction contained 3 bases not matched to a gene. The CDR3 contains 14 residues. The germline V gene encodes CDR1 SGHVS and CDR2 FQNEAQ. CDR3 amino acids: CASSFDREGNTIYF. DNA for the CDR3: TGTGCCAGCAGCTTTGACAGGGAAGGAAACACCATATATTTT.

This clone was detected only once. The CDR3 DNA reads as TGTGCCACCAGCAGAGATCGGGGCCAGACCTACGAGCAGTACTTC. This sequence encodes CATSRDRGQTYEQYF. This rearrangement joins TRBV15 to TRBJ2-7; the D call may be TRBD1 or TRBD2 (5 bases each). The CDR3 length is 15 residues. CDR1 LNHNV and CDR2 YYDKDF come from the germline V gene (reference sequence). Trimming stripped 0 bases from V and 2 bases from J, with 11 bases between.

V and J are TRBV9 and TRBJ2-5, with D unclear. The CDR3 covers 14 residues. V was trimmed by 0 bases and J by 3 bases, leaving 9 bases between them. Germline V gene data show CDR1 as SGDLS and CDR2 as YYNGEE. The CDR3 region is CASSVDRQEETQYF. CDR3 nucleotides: TGTGCCAGCAGCGTAGATCGGCAAGAAGAGACCCAGTACTTC.

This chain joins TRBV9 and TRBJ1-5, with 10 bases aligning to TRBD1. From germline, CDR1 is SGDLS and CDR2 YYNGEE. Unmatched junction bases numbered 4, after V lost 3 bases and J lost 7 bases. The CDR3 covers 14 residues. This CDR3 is CASSGQGAGQPQHF. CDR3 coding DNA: TGTGCCAGCAGCGGACAGGGGGCAGGGCAGCCCCAGCATTTT.

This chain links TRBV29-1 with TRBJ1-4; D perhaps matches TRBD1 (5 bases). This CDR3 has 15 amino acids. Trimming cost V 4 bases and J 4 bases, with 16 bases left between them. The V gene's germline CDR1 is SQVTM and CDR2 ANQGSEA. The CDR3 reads CSVVWWAGFNEKLFF. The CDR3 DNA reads TGCAGCGTTGTATGGTGGGCAGGGTTTAATGAAAAACTGTTTTTT.

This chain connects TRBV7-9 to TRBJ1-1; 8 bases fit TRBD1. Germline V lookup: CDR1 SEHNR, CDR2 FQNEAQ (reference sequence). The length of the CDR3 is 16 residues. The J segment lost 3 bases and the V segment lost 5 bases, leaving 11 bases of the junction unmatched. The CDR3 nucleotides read TGTGCCAGCAGCCAACGGACAGGGAGGGCGGACACTGAAGCTTTCTTT. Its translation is CASSQRTGRADTEAFF.

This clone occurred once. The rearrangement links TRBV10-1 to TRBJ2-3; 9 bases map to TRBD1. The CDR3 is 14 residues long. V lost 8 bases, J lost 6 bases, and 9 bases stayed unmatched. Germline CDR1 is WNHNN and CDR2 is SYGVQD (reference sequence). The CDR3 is CASGLGQGVDTQYF. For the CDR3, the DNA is TGCGCCAGCGGACTGGGACAGGGAGTGGATACGCAGTATTTT.